This is a list of T cell receptor beta chains from one sample in a study of regulatory T cells in long-lasting Graves disease. TCRdb reprocessed the multiplex PCR reads via MiXCR and lists one record per CDR3 protein. The sample includes about 660,000 distinct CDR3 sequences, 25% to 35% seen only once; the top ten take 35% to 55%. The material sequenced was peripheral blood mononuclear cells (PBMCs), taken when the disease was refractory, from a patient treated with antithyroid drugs. Receptors were obtained from a female donor with Graves disease. Each CDR3 is given with its conserved first and last residue. Clone size, where shown, is once, few, many, or a class for clones that have expanded.

CDR3 protein	clone size	V gene	J gene
CASSSGGDRNEKLFF	.	TRBV6-5	TRBJ1-4
CASRSTGEEHEQYF	.	TRBV6-1	TRBJ2-7
CASSLSTGRTGELFF	few	TRBV11-2	TRBJ2-2
CASSYSRTSLSNEQFF	.	TRBV6-2/TRBV6-3	TRBJ2-1
CASSHLGRGDSPLHF	.	TRBV3-1	TRBJ1-6
CASSFSGWNTEAFF	few	TRBV28	TRBJ1-1
CASSLEGRGRHETQYF	few	TRBV5-1	TRBJ2-5
CASSREEYQETQYF	.	TRBV7-9	TRBJ2-5
CASSYRGGSNEKLFF	many	TRBV6-5	TRBJ1-4
CATSRDPAGGPYEQYF	.	TRBV15	TRBJ2-7
CSARPAGVVEAEAFF	.	TRBV20-1	TRBJ1-1
CASSVTSGNTIYF	few	TRBV10-1	TRBJ1-3
CASSRSAGGLSYNEQFF	few	TRBV9	TRBJ2-1
CASSPEKGLGYRAFF	once	TRBV18	TRBJ1-1
CASSLQLDTEAFF	few	TRBV27	TRBJ1-1
CASSVGQTANYGYTF	few	TRBV9	TRBJ1-2
CASSFSGADEKLFF	few	TRBV28	TRBJ1-4
CASSFFTDSGKAFF	few	TRBV7-9	TRBJ1-1
CASTWGRTYEQYF	.	TRBV7-9	TRBJ2-7
CSATHDSLNTEAFF	few	TRBV20-1	TRBJ1-1